What follows is one TCR beta chain and its context. What it binds is not known. The data belong to a study of OX40 agonist ivuxolimab in advanced cancers. Turning to the study itself: From roughly 23 to 90 years was the age range, with a mean of roughly 59 years, and approximately 84% were male. Study findings and constraints: At 0.1 to 3.0 mg/kg and by week 6, CD4+ and CD8+ T cells in the blood had expanded clonally.

TCRdb keeps only in-frame clones here, not all; method: immunoSEQ multiplex PCR. The data contain approximately 14,000 clones, around 60% of them singletons. The CDR3 runs 13 residues. CDR1 and CDR2 from the germline V gene are SEHNR and FQNEAQ (reference sequence). Trimming removed 5 bases at V and 4 bases at J, with 12 bases between. With baseline, cycle 4 day 1, and cycle 7 day 1 as timepoints, blood was sampled. The chain has TRBV7-9 and TRBJ2-7; D perhaps matches TRBD1 (5 bases). This TCR derives from an adult with an advanced solid tumor such as melanoma, head and neck, liver or kidney cancer. The source material was CD4+ or CD8+ T cells sorted from blood, sampled in a trial of the OX40 agonist ivuxolimab. The CDR3 region has the DNA TGTGCCAGCAGCCAGGGCGTAGGTTACGAGCAGTACTTC. It codes for CASSQGVGYEQYF.